This is a list of T cell receptor beta chains from one sample in a study of blood T cell repertoires in COVID-19. The assay was immunoSEQ multiplex PCR, and TCRdb's table has in-frame clones only and misses some. The repertoire holds around 12,000 clones, with 88% as singletons. Sequenced: peripheral blood. The receptors come from a human donor in a cohort sampled during active COVID-19. Each CDR3 is given with its conserved first and last residue. The order of the fields is clone size, J gene, D gene, V gene, CDR3 protein, CDR3 DNA. The D gene is left open where the match is weak. The size field is filled for only some rows; it gives once, few, many or a size class.

.,TRBJ2-7,TRBD1,TRBV29-1,CSVRTGGRYEQYF,TGCAGCGTGAGGACAGGGGGCCGCTACGAGCAGTACTTC
.,TRBJ2-1,TRBD2,TRBV3-1/TRBV3-2,CASSQAFEEFSGSDEQFF,TGTGCCAGCAGCCAAGCTTTCGAGGAGTTTAGCGGGAGTGATGAGCAGTTCTTC
.,TRBJ2-1,.,TRBV5-1,CASSLELASYNEQFF,TGCGCCAGCAGCTTGGAACTAGCCTCCTACAATGAGCAGTTCTTC
.,TRBJ2-3,TRBD2,TRBV5-4,CASSPFGGRATDTQYF,TGTGCCAGCAGCCCCTTCGGGGGGAGGGCCACAGATACGCAGTATTTT
medium-sized,TRBJ1-1,TRBD1,TRBV9,CASSGDSLNTEAFF,TGTGCCAGCAGCGGGGACAGTCTGAACACTGAAGCTTTCTTT
.,TRBJ2-1,.,TRBV7-3,CASSLTRTDSYNEQFF,TGTGCCAGCAGCTTAACCCGGACAGACTCCTACAATGAGCAGTTCTTC
.,TRBJ2-7,.,TRBV2,CASSEGGRLYEQYF,TGTGCCAGCAGTGAAGGGGGGCGTCTCTACGAGCAGTACTTC
.,TRBJ2-6,TRBD1,TRBV29-1,CSVGQGHSGANVLTF,TGCAGCGTGGGACAGGGCCACTCTGGGGCCAACGTCCTGACTTTC
.,TRBJ2-1,TRBD1,TRBV10-3,CAISPDRSEYNEQFF,TGTGCCATCTCCCCGGACAGGTCGGAATACAATGAGCAGTTCTTC
.,TRBJ2-2,TRBD1,TRBV27,CASKAGTGSYTDTGELFF,TGTGCCAGCAAGGCGGGGACAGGGAGTTACACGGACACCGGGGAGCTGTTTTTT
.,TRBJ2-7,.,TRBV6-5,CASSPLGLSYEQYF,TGTGCCAGCAGTCCACTGGGCCTGAGCTACGAGCAGTACTTC
.,TRBJ2-7,TRBD2,TRBV4-2,CASSQQTSGFYYEQYF,TGTGCCAGCAGCCAGCAAACTAGCGGGTTTTATTACGAGCAGTACTTC
.,TRBJ2-2,.,TRBV7-2,CASSFSGDTGELFF,TGTGCCAGCAGCTTCAGTGGAGACACCGGGGAGCTGTTTTTT
once,TRBJ2-3,TRBD2,TRBV28,CASSSTLAGGPDTQYF,TGTGCCAGCAGTTCTACATTAGCGGGAGGCCCAGATACGCAGTATTTT
.,TRBJ2-4,TRBD1,TRBV20-1,CSAEQGNIQYF,TGCAGTGCTGAACAGGGGAACATTCAGTACTTC
.,TRBJ1-1,.,TRBV7-2,CASSLRRQLNTEAFF,TGTGCCAGCAGCCTAAGACGACAGTTGAACACTGAAGCTTTCTTT
.,TRBJ2-1,.,TRBV6-5,CAVRRGGHNEQFF,TGTGCCGTACGCAGGGGCGGTCACAATGAGCAGTTCTTC
.,TRBJ2-1,TRBD2,TRBV30,CAWSPLAGVVGEQFF,TGTGCCTGGAGTCCACTAGCGGGAGTTGTGGGTGAGCAGTTCTTC
.,TRBJ1-1,TRBD1,TRBV19,CASSIRGAGTEAFF,TGTGCCAGTAGTATCAGGGGGGCCGGGACTGAAGCTTTCTTT
.,TRBJ1-6,.,TRBV7-6,CASSPSNGGGSPLHF,TGTGCCAGCAGCCCGTCGAATGGAGGCGGGTCACCCCTCCACTTT
.,TRBJ2-2,TRBD2,TRBV4-1,CASSSGTSNTGELFF,TGCGCCAGCAGCAGCGGGACTAGCAACACCGGGGAGCTGTTTTTT
few,TRBJ2-5,.,TRBV5-4,CASSLATRRETQYF,TGTGCCAGCAGCTTGGCGACGCGGAGGGAGACCCAGTACTTC
.,TRBJ1-6,TRBD1,TRBV6-5,CASVRDRDSPLHF,TGTGCCAGCGTCAGGGACAGGGATTCACCCCTCCACTTT
.,TRBJ2-7,.,TRBV28,CASRRGYEQYF,TGTGCCAGCCGACGGGGATACGAGCAGTACTTC
.,TRBJ2-7,.,TRBV7-6,CASSLGGHPDEQYF,TGTGCCAGCAGCTTAGGAGGGCACCCAGACGAGCAGTACTTC
.,TRBJ1-2,.,TRBV20-1,CSAPGLYGYTF,TGCAGTGCCCCGGGACTCTATGGCTACACCTTC
.,TRBJ2-1,.,TRBV19,CASSLERSSYNEQFF,TGTGCCAGTAGTCTCGAGCGGAGCTCCTACAATGAGCAGTTCTTC
.,TRBJ1-3,TRBD1,TRBV5-6,CASSLGDRFFSGNTIYF,TGTGCCAGCAGCTTGGGGGACAGGTTCTTCTCTGGAAACACCATATATTTT
.,TRBJ2-3,TRBD2,TRBV3-1/TRBV3-2,CASSQETSGGSTDTQYF,TGTGCCAGCAGCCAAGAAACTAGCGGGGGAAGCACAGATACGCAGTATTTT
.,TRBJ1-5,.,TRBV3-1/TRBV3-2,CASSQGLAGPDSNQPQHF,TGTGCCAGCAGCCAAGGGTTGGCGGGACCGGATAGCAATCAGCCCCAGCATTTT
.,TRBJ1-4,.,TRBV28,CASRPPGVTNEKLFF,TGTGCCAGCAGACCCCCCGGAGTAACTAATGAAAAACTGTTTTTT
.,TRBJ2-3,TRBD2,TRBV7-9,CASSILAGDTDTQYF,TGTGCCAGCAGCATCCTAGCGGGGGACACAGATACGCAGTATTTT
few,TRBJ2-7,TRBD1,TRBV11-2,CASSRDRNGLGEQYF,TGTGCCAGCAGCCGGGACAGGAATGGACTTGGGGAGCAGTACTTC
.,TRBJ2-5,TRBD1,TRBV6-5,CASRGQLRETQYF,TGTGCCAGCAGGGGACAGCTTAGGGAGACCCAGTACTTC
.,TRBJ2-2,.,TRBV7-2,CASRLGGTRNTGELFF,TGTGCCAGCAGGCTGGGGGGGACAAGGAACACCGGGGAGCTGTTTTTT
.,TRBJ2-1,.,TRBV19,CASSALLNEQFF,TGTGCCAGTAGTGCCCTACTCAATGAGCAGTTCTTC
.,TRBJ2-1,TRBD2,TRBV4-1,CASSLISGTSYNEQFF,TGCGCCAGCAGCCTAATTAGCGGGACCTCCTACAATGAGCAGTTCTTC
.,TRBJ1-4,TRBD1,TRBV3-1/TRBV3-2,CASSQDFGQGGKLFF,TGTGCCAGCAGCCAAGATTTCGGACAGGGGGGAAAACTGTTTTTT
.,TRBJ1-4,.,TRBV4-2,CASSQDWRSPQSF,TGTGCCAGCAGCCAAGATTGGAGATCGCCGCAGAGTTTT
.,TRBJ2-6,.,TRBV19,CASRGGLPPNYSGANVLTF,TGTGCCAGTAGGGGAGGTTTACCTCCAAACTATTCTGGGGCCAACGTCCTGACTTTC
.,TRBJ2-5,.,TRBV2,CASSGRWEPQETQYF,TGTGCCAGCAGTGGCCGCTGGGAGCCGCAAGAGACCCAGTACTTC
.,TRBJ2-5,TRBD2,TRBV6-2/TRBV6-3,CASSGRLAGAETQYF,TGTGCCAGCAGTGGGCGCCTAGCGGGGGCCGAGACCCAGTACTTC
.,TRBJ2-5,.,TRBV18,CASSLVQETQYF,TGTGCCAGCTCACTAGTACAAGAGACCCAGTACTTC
.,TRBJ1-6,TRBD1,TRBV7-2,CASSPPTGGFSPLHF,TGTGCCAGCAGTCCCCCGACAGGGGGCTTTTCACCCCTCCACTTT
.,TRBJ1-2,TRBD1,TRBV7-8,CASSSATGGAKGYTF,TGTGCCAGCAGCTCGGCGACAGGGGGCGCGAAGGGCTACACCTTC
.,TRBJ2-1,.,TRBV6-1,CASSESFFRAGDEQFF,TGTGCCAGCAGTGAATCGTTTTTCAGGGCAGGCGATGAGCAGTTCTTC
once,TRBJ1-2,TRBD1,TRBV7-9,CASSSRTGAVYGYTF,TGTGCCAGCAGCTCAAGGACAGGGGCCGTCTATGGCTACACCTTC
.,TRBJ2-7,.,TRBV2,CASSEWGDEQYF,TGTGCCAGCAGTGAATGGGGGGACGAGCAGTACTTC